This note documents a single T cell receptor (beta chain) sequence. Data came from immunoSEQ multiplex PCR; TCRdb stores just in-frame clones and leaves some out. The table has some 89,000 clones, over 85% seen once. The V end lost 6 bases, the J end lost 4 bases, and 18 bases lay between the germline ends. This CDR3 comprises 15 residues. CDR1 is MNHEY and CDR2 is SVGEGT in the germline V gene. This sample stems from a study of T cell responses to AZD1222 COVID-19 vaccine. The receptor was isolated from an adult in good health. The rearrangement links TRBV6-2 or TRBV6-3 to TRBJ1-1; TRBD1 is a possible D gene (5 bases). Material: peripheral blood, obtained on day 0 of AZD1222 vaccination. DNA of the CDR3: TGTGCCAGCAGACCTCGGCCACAAAGGGGCACTGAAGCTTTCTTT. It is translated as CASRPRPQRGTEAFF.